Below are 15 T cell receptor beta chains sequenced from a single sample in a study of identical twins. A single record per CDR3 protein comes from TCRdb applying MiXCR to the 5' RACE reads. The sample records 450,000 or so distinct CDR3 sequences, approximately 15% being singletons. These data also featured in a second study, about yellow fever vaccine responses in identical twins.

Sequenced sample: CD4+ T cells sorted from blood. Receptor source: a woman aged 18-29 years in good health.

This clonotype was counted ten times or more. The rearrangement links TRBV7-3 to TRBJ2-1; TRBD2 agrees at 9 bases. Germline CDR1 reads SGHTA; CDR2 reads FQGTGA. V lost 1 base to trimming and J lost 4 bases; unmatched junction nucleotides: 2. The CDR3 loop spans 15 amino acids. The CDR3 loop reads CASSLMAGGYNEQFF. CDR3 DNA sequence: TGTGCCAGCAGCTTAATGGCGGGGGGGTACAATGAGCAGTTCTTC.

To note about this clonotype: This may stem from a read error, because a much larger clone lies one nucleotide away. Lacking the conserved final phenylalanine or tryptophan, this CDR3 likely reflects a read error. The chain joins TRBV12-3 or TRBV12-4 to TRBJ2-1; D possibly corresponds to TRBD2 (5 bases). This CDR3 has 12 amino acids. The chain's CDR3 is CVVGISYNEQFY. CDR3 nucleotide sequence: TGTGTAGTCGGGATCTCCTACAATGAGCAGTTCTAC.

V usage is TRBV4-3 and J usage is TRBJ2-5; D is possibly TRBD2 (6 bases). Germline V gives CDR1 LGHNA, CDR2 YSLEER. The CDR3 extends over 13 amino acids. Trimming took off 6 bases at V and 2 bases at J, with 10 bases between the two ends. For the CDR3, the DNA is TGCGCCAGCAGAAGGGGAGGACAAGAGACCCAGTACTTC. It codes for CASRRGGQETQYF.

The chain recombines TRBV2 with TRBJ2-1; no clear D. The CDR3 spans 13 residues. CDR1 and CDR2 from the germline V gene are SNHLY and FYNNEI. V lost 6 bases, J lost 9 bases, and 15 bases lay in between. The CDR3 DNA follows: TGTGCCAGCAGGGAAACTCCAGTAGGTGAGCAGTTCTTC. Translation gives CASRETPVGEQFF.

The chain carries TRBV5-1 and TRBJ2-5; 8 nucleotides match TRBD2. CDR3 length: 16 residues. V lost 4 bases and J lost 0; bases outside the gene matches: 8. Germline V gives CDR1 SGHRS, CDR2 YFSETQ. CDR3 nucleotides: TGCGCCAGCAGCCAAACCGGGGGGGAGTACCAAGAGACCCAGTACTTC. The encoded protein is CASSQTGGEYQETQYF.

This sequence joins TRBV14 and TRBJ2-1; D is perhaps TRBD2 (6 bases). The CDR3 totals 15 residues. Trimming stripped 8 bases from V and 1 base from J, with 15 bases between. Germline loops: CDR1 SGHDN, CDR2 FVKESK. The CDR3 protein is CASGLEAGSYNEQFF. The DNA of the CDR3 is TGTGCCAGCGGCCTGGAAGCGGGTTCCTACAATGAGCAGTTCTTC.

This clonotype appeared many times. The gene calls are TRBV4-2 and TRBJ2-3, with 10 bases lining up with TRBD2. The CDR3 is made up of 16 amino acids. The V gene end was trimmed by 0 bases and the J gene end by 1 base; junction bases not matched to a gene: 1. CDR1 is LGHNA, CDR2 YNFKEQ, per germline. CDR3 sequence reads: CASSQDLAGGTDTQYF. The CDR3 DNA reads TGTGCCAGCAGCCAAGATCTAGCGGGGGGCACAGATACGCAGTATTTT.

The table lists this clonotype with a few counts. The chain has TRBV5-1 and TRBJ2-7; the match to TRBD1 covers 9 bases. Per the germline V gene, CDR1 is SGHRS and CDR2 is YFSETQ. There are 15 residues in the CDR3. The J segment lost 5 bases and the V segment lost 0 bases, leaving 6 bases of the junction unmatched. The DNA for the CDR3 is TGCGCCAGCAGCTTGGTCGGACAGGGGAAGGACGAGCAGTACTTC. It translates to CASSLVGQGKDEQYF.

Many counts were recorded for this clonotype. The chain recombines TRBV2 with TRBJ2-2; 9 nucleotides line up with TRBD2. V lost 6 bases and J lost 5; bases outside the gene matches: 7. CDR1 and CDR2 from the germline V gene are SNHLY and FYNNEI. The length of the CDR3 is 15 residues. The CDR3 region has the DNA TGTGCCAGCAGAGCGACTAGCGGTTCTACCGGGGAGCTGTTTTTT. This gives the protein CASRATSGSTGELFF.

In its sample, this clonotype was seen a few times. This chain uses TRBV6-2 or TRBV6-3 with TRBJ1-1, with D possibly TRBD1 on 5 matching bases. The germline V and J ends were trimmed by 7 bases and 6 bases, with 12 bases remaining between them. From germline, CDR1 is MNHEY and CDR2 SVGEGT. The CDR3 consists of 12 residues. The CDR3 protein is CASTERGSEAFF. CDR3 nucleotides: TGTGCCAGCACCGAACGGGGGTCTGAAGCTTTCTTT.

The table lists this clonotype with a few counts. The chain is built from TRBV28 and TRBJ1-4; 7 bases align to TRBD1. Germline-derived CDR1 and CDR2 are MDHEN and SYDVKM. V trimming: 5 bases; J trimming: 1 base; junction bases outside the gene matches: 1. The CDR3 totals 14 residues. The CDR3 here is CASSQGGTNEKLFF. CDR3 in DNA: TGTGCCAGCAGTCAGGGGGGAACTAATGAAAAACTGTTTTTT. Full variable domain (remainder filled in from reference TRBV28 and TRBJ1-4): DVKVTQSSRYLVKRTGEKVFLECVQDMDHENMFWYRQDPGLGLRLIYFSYDVKMKEKGDIPEGYSVSREKKERFSLILESASTNQTSMYLCASSQGGTNEKLFFGSGTQLSVL.

This clonotype was found a few times. The genes are TRBV11-2 and TRBJ2-3, with D uncertain. The V end was cut by 5 bases, the J end by 5 bases, with 5 bases between. This CDR3 comprises 11 residues. CDR1 and CDR2 (germline): SGHAT, FQNNGV. In DNA, the CDR3 is TGTGCCAGCAGCCGCCAAGATACGCAGTATTTT. Translating gives CASSRQDTQYF.

The rearrangement uses TRBV28 and TRBJ2-1, with TRBD2 identical over 7 bases. CDR3 length: 14 amino acids. The trim removed 6 bases at V and 15 bases at J, leaving 17 bases unmatched. Germline values: CDR1 MDHEN, CDR2 SYDVKM. The CDR3 loop is CASSPGLKASVAFF. As DNA, the CDR3 is TGTGCCAGCAGCCCGGGACTAAAAGCGTCTGTGGCGTTCTTC.

The sample holds many counts of this clonotype. The chain couples TRBV7-3 to TRBJ2-2; D might be TRBD2 (6 bases). CDR1 is SGHTA and CDR2 is FQGTGA in the germline V gene. Trimming took off 5 bases at V and 2 bases at J, with 12 bases between the two ends. The CDR3 runs to 15 residues. The CDR3 DNA follows: TGTGCCAGCAGCCGGGGACTTTTAAACACCGGGGAGCTGTTTTTT. Protein: CASSRGLLNTGELFF.

This chain connects TRBV5-1 to TRBJ1-6; perhaps TRBD1 as D (6 bases). V lost 3 bases and J 9 bases, leaving 16 bases between the germline ends. There are 15 residues in the CDR3. Germline values: CDR1 SGHRS, CDR2 YFSETQ. As DNA, the CDR3 is TGCGCCAGCAGCTCCTCCGGGACAACTACTTCACCCCTCCACTTT. It is translated as CASSSSGTTTSPLHF.